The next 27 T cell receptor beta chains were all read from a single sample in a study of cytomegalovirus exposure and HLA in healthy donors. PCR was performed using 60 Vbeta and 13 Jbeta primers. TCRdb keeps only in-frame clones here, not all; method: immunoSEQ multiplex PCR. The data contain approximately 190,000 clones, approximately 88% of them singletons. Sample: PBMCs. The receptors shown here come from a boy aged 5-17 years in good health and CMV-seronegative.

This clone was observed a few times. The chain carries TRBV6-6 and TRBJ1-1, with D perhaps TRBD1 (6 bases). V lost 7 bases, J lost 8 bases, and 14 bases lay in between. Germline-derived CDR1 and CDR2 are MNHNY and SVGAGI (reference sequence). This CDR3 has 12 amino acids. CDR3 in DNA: TGTGCCAGCACCGACAGCAGGGGCGAAGCTTTCTTT. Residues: CASTDSRGEAFF.

CDR3: CASSPTGPGETQYF. In DNA, the CDR3 is TGTGCCAGCTCACCCACCGGCCCCGGGGAGACCCAGTACTTC. The chain recombines TRBV18 with TRBJ2-5; D unresolved. The CDR3 runs 14 residues. Germline lookup yields CDR1 KGHSH and CDR2 LQKENI. With 3 bases removed from V and 5 bases from J, the gap between germline ends came to 13 bases.

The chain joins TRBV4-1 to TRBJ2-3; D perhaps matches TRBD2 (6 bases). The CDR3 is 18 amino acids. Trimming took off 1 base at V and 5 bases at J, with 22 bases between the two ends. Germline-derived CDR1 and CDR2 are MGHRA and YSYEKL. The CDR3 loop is CASSQVLSHGSDQDTQYF. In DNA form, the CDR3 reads TGCGCCAGCAGCCAAGTGTTGTCGCACGGGAGTGATCAAGATACGCAGTATTTT.

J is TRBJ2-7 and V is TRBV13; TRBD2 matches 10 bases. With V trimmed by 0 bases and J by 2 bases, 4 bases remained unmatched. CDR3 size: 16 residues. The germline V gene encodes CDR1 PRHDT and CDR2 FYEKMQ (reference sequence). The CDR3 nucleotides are TGTGCCAGCAGCTTAGGTAGGAGCGGGGGGGCCTACGAGCAGTACTTC. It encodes CASSLGRSGGAYEQYF.

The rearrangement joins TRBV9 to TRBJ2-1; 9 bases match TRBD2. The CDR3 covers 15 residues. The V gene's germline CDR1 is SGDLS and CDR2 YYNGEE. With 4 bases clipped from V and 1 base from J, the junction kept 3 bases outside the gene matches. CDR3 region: CASSPSGRSYNEQFF. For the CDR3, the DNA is TGTGCCAGCAGCCCGAGCGGGAGGTCCTACAATGAGCAGTTCTTC. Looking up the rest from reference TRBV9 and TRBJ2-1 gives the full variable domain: DSGVTQTPKHLITATGQRVTLRCSPRSGDLSVYWYQQSLDQGLQFLIQYYNGEERAKGNILERFSAQQFPDLHSELNLSSLELGDSALYFCASSPSGRSYNEQFFGPGTRLTVL.

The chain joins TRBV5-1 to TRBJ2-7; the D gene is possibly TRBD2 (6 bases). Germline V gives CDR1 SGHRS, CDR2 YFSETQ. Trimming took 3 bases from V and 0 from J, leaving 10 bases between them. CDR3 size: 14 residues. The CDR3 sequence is CASSWGLRSYEQYF. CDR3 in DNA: TGCGCCAGCAGCTGGGGACTGCGCTCCTACGAGCAGTACTTC. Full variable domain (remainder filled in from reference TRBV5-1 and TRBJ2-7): KAGVTQTPRYLIKTRGQQVTLSCSPISGHRSVSWYQQTPGQGLQFLFEYFSETQRNKGNFPGRFSGRQFSNSRSEMNVSTLELGDSALYLCASSWGLRSYEQYFGPGTRLTVT.

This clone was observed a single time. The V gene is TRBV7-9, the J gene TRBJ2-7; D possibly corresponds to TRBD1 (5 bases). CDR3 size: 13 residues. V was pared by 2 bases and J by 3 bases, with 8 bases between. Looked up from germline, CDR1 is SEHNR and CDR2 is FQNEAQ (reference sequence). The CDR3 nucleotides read TGTGCCAGCAGCTTAACAGGTAACTACGAGCAGTACTTC. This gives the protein CASSLTGNYEQYF.

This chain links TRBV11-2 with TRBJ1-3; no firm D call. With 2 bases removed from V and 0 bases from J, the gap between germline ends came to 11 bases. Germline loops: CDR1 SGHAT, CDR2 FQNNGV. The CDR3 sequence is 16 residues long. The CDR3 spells CASSLNGDSSGNTIYF. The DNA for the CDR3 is TGTGCCAGCAGCTTAAACGGCGACTCCTCTGGAAACACCATATATTTT.

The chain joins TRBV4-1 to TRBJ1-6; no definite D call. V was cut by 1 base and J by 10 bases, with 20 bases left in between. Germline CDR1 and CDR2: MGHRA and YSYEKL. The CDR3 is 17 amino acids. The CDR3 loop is CASSQVQRDYRRSPLHF. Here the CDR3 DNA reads TGCGCCAGCAGCCAAGTTCAGAGAGACTACCGGAGGTCACCCCTCCACTTT.

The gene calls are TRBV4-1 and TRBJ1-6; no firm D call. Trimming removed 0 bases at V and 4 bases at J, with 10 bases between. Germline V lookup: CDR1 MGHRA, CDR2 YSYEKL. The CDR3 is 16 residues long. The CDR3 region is CASSQEISRYNSPLHF. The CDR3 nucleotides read TGCGCCAGCAGCCAAGAAATCTCGCGTTATAATTCACCCCTCCACTTT.

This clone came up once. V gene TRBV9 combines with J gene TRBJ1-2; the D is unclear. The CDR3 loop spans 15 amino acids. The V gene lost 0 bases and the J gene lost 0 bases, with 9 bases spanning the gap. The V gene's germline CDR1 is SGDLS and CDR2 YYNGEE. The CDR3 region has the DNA TGTGCCAGCAGCGTAGTATCTCTTCCTAACTATGGCTACACCTTC. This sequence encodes CASSVVSLPNYGYTF.

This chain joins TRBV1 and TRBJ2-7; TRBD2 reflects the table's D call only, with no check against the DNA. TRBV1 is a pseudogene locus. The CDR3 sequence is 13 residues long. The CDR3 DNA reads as TGCACCAGCTTTTACGGAGGCTCCTACGAGCAGTACTTC. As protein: CTSFYGGSYEQYF.

CDR3 nucleotides: TGTGCCAGCAGTCCAAGACTAGCGGGATATTACGAGCAGTACTTC. Translating gives CASSPRLAGYYEQYF. V gene TRBV28 combines with J gene TRBJ2-7, with TRBD2 identical over 11 bases. The V and J ends lost 5 bases and 4 bases, in that order; junction bases with no gene match: 7. The germline V gene has CDR1 MDHEN and CDR2 SYDVKM. The CDR3 contains 15 residues.

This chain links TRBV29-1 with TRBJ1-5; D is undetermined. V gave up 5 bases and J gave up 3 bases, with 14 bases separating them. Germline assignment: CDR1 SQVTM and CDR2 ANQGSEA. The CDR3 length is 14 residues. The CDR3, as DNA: TGCAGCGTTACGGTTGCAGGTTTCAATCAGCCCCAGCATTTT. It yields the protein CSVTVAGFNQPQHF. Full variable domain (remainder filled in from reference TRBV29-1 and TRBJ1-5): SAVISQKPSRDICQRGTSLTIQCQVDSQVTMMFWYRQQPGQSLTLIATANQGSEATYESGFVIDKFPISRPNLTFSTLTVSNMSPEDSSIYLCSVTVAGFNQPQHFGDGTRLSIL.

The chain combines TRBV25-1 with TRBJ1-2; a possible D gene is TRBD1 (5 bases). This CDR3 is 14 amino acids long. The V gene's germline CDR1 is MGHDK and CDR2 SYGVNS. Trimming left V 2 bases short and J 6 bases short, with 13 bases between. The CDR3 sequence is CASSEVGRDNGYTF. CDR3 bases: TGTGCCAGCAGTGAAGTTGGCAGGGATAATGGCTACACCTTC.

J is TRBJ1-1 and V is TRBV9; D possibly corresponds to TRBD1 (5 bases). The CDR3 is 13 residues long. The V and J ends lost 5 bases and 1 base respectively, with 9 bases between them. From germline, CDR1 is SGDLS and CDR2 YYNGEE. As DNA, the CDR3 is TGTGCCAGCAGTGTAACAGGGAACACTGAAGCTTTCTTT. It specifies CASSVTGNTEAFF.

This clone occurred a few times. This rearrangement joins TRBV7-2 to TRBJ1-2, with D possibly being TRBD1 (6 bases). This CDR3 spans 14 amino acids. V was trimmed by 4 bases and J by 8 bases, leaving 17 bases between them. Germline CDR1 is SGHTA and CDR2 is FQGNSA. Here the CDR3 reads CASSSRGGARGYTF. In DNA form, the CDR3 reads TGTGCCAGCAGCTCCCGAGGGGGGGCGCGGGGCTACACCTTC. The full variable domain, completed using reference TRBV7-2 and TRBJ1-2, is GAGVSQSPSNKVTEKGKDVELRCDPISGHTALYWYRQSLGQGLEFLIYFQGNSAPDKSGLPSDRFSAERTGGSVSTLTIQRTQQEDSAVYLCASSSRGGARGYTFGSGTRLTVV.

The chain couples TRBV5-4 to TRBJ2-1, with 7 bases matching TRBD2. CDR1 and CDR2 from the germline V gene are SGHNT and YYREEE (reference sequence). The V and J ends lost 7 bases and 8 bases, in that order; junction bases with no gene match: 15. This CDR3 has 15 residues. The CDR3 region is CASRRGGSSYDEQFF. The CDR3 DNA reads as TGTGCCAGCCGGAGGGGAGGGTCCTCTTACGATGAGCAGTTCTTC.

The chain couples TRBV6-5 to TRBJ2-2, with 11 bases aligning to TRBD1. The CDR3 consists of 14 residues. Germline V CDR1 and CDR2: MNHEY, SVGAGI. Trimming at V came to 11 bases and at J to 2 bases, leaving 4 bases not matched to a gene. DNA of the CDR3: TGTGCCTCTCGGACAGGGGGCAACACCGGGGAGCTGTTTTTT. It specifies CASRTGGNTGELFF.

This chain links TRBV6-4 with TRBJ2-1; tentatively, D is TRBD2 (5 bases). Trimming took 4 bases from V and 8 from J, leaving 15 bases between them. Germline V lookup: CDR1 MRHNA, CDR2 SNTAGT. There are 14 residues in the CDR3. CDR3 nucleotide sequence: TGTGCCAGCAGTGCTTCCGGGATCGCGGATGAGCAGTTCTTC. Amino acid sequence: CASSASGIADEQFF.

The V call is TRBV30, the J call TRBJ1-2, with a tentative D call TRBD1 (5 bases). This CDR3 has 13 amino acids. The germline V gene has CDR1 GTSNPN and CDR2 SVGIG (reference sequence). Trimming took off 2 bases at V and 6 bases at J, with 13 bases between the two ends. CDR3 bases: TGTGCCTGGAGTCTGCAGGGCTGGAATGGCTACACCTTC. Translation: CAWSLQGWNGYTF.

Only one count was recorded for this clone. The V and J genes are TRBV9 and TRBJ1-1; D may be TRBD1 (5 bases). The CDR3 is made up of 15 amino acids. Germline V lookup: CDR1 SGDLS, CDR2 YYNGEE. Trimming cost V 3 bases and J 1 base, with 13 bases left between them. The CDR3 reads CASSADGGKNTEAFF. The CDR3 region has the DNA TGTGCCAGCAGCGCAGACGGGGGGAAGAACACTGAAGCTTTCTTT.

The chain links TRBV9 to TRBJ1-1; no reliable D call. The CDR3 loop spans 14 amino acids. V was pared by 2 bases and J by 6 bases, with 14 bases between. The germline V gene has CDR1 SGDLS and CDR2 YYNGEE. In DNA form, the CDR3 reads TGTGCCAGCAGCGTGGGCCGGGGAGTCGCTGAAGCTTTCTTT. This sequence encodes CASSVGRGVAEAFF.

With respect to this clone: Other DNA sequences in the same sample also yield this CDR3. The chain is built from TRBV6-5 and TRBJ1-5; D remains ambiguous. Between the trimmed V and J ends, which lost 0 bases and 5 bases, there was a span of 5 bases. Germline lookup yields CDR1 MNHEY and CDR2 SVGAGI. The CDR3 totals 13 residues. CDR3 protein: CASSYSPDQPQHF. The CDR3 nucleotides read TGTGCCAGCAGTTACTCGCCAGATCAGCCCCAGCATTTT.

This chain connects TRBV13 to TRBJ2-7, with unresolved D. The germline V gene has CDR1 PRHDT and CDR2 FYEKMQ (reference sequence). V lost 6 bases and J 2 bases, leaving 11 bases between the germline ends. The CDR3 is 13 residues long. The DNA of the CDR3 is TGTGCCAGCAGTTCCCAGGAAACCTACGAGCAGTACTTC. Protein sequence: CASSSQETYEQYF.

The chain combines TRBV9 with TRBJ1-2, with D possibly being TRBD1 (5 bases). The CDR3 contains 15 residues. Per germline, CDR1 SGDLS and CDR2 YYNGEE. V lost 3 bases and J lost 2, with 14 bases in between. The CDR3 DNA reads TGTGCCAGCAGCGCGTTCGACAGCCAAAACTATGGCTACACCTTC. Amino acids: CASSAFDSQNYGYTF.

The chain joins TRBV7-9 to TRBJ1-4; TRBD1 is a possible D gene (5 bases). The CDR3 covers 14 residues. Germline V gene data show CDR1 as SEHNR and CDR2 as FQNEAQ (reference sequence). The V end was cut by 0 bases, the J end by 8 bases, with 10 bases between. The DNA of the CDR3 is TGTGCCAGCAGCTTAGCAGGGGATGGGGAAAAACTGTTTTTT. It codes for CASSLAGDGEKLFF.